This T cell receptor (beta chain) was identified during a study of T-cell reconstitution after alpha-beta-depleted transplantation in children (dated by TCRdb to between 2015 and 2016). Looking at the study overall: T-cell immune reconstitution after TCRalphabeta/CD19-depleted allogeneic hematopoietic cell transplantation in children was quantitatively tracked in the study by means of TCR repertoire profiling.

Broader findings and caveats from the paper: Hyperexpanded clone frequencies declined over subsequent months; after one year, T-cell counts and TCRbeta diversity were mostly attributed to newly produced T cells. In some patients, high TCRbeta diversity at day 60 was attributed to recipient T cells and intrathymic progenitors that had survived conditioning. The apparently early alphabetaT-cell count recovery about two months after transplant was reportedly dependent on only several hundred rapidly expanded clones derived from non-depleted graft cells.

This specimen's treatment or condition label, per the study, means: allogeneic hematopoietic cell transplantation with graft depleted of TCRalphabeta T cells and CD19 B cells. TCRalphabeta/CD19-depleted allogeneic hematopoietic cell grafts were given to the transplant recipients, all of whom were children. The receptor library was made with PCR. Sequencing used an Illumina HiSeq 2500. Molecular barcoding was employed in the preparation of TCR libraries, with unique molecular identifiers being used to normalize TCRbeta repertoire quantification. Using fastp at Q25 and MiXCR, TCRdb reprocessed the public reads and kept productive beta chains. A single entry per CDR3 protein holds the most common genes and DNA from its merged rows. Recorded for this sample are about 580,000 distinct CDR3 sequences; 25% to 30% of them occurred a single time. About 35% of the sample goes to the ten largest clones. V drops 5 bases and J drops 3 bases, leaving 11 bases in between. CDR1 and CDR2 are read off the germline V gene as MGHRA and YSYEKL. Measured from the cysteine to the phenylalanine, the CDR3 is 14 residues long. Just CDR3 DNA is preserved here, 42 bases in frame from base 1.

Details on this clonotype: It has no known antigen specificity. No clone much larger than this one lies a single base away; base qualities are absent.

The specimen was PBMCs, collected before TCRalphabeta/CD19-depleted stem cell transplant. The V and J genes are TRBV4-1 and TRBJ2-1; no D gene is confidently identified. This receptor was obtained from a boy younger than two with Wiskott-Aldrich syndrome, due to receive a stem cell transplant. The bases read TGCGCCAGCAGCAACCCCAATAACTACAATGAGCAGTTCTTC. Its protein reads: CASSNPNNYNEQFF.